This is a list of T cell receptor beta chains from one sample in a study of Ad26.COV2.S vaccination and SARS-CoV-2 variants. Assay: immunoSEQ multiplex PCR; the TCRdb copy retains only in-frame clones and omits some. Here the sample spans roughly 410,000 clones, 80% to 90% being singletons. This specimen consisted of peripheral blood, obtained in a trial of Ad26.COV2.S vaccine versus placebo. The source of these receptors is a person aged 18-60 years who received the Ad26.COV2.S COVID-19 vaccine or a placebo. CDR3s include the opening cysteine and the closing phenylalanine or tryptophan. A D gene is named only where the DNA matches it firmly. Clone size is shown for a subset of rows, as once, few, many or a class of expanded clone.

abundance,d_gene,v_gene,j_gene,CDR3aa,CDR3nt
once,NA,TRBV13,TRBJ2-5,CASSLARGTQYF,TGTGCCAGCAGCTTAGCTAGGGGGACCCAGTACTTC
NA,TRBD1,TRBV18,TRBJ1-1,CAGGTESTEAFF,TGTGCCGGTGGGACAGAGTCTACTGAAGCTTTCTTT
few,NA,TRBV6-5,TRBJ2-7,CASSWDVSSYEQYF,TGTGCCAGCAGTTGGGACGTGAGCTCCTACGAGCAGTACTTC
NA,NA,TRBV29-1,TRBJ1-2,CSVERQDYGYTF,TGCAGCGTTGAAAGGCAGGACTATGGCTACACCTTC
once,NA,TRBV12-3/TRBV12-4,TRBJ2-1,CASSLQGRNEQFF,TGTGCCAGCAGTTTACAGGGTAGGAATGAGCAGTTCTTC
NA,NA,TRBV7-3,TRBJ2-7,CASSLTRDEQYF,TGTGCCAGCAGCTTGACACGGGACGAGCAGTACTTC
NA,NA,TRBV28,TRBJ1-1,CASTLGGTMNTEAFF,TGTGCCAGCACCTTAGGCGGGACTATGAACACTGAAGCTTTCTTT
NA,TRBD1,TRBV19,TRBJ2-7,CASSQIGTGGRYEQYF,TGTGCCAGTAGCCAAATCGGGACAGGGGGGAGATACGAGCAGTACTTC
NA,NA,TRBV4-2,TRBJ2-3,CASSQDSGSTDTQYF,TGTGCCAGCAGCCAAGATAGCGGCAGCACAGATACGCAGTATTTT
NA,NA,TRBV3-1/TRBV3-2,TRBJ1-1,CASSQEYTEAFF,TGTGCCAGCAGCCAAGAGTACACTGAAGCTTTCTTT
NA,TRBD2,TRBV7-6,TRBJ2-1,CASSFQAGGPPYNEQFF,TGTGCCAGCAGCTTTCAAGCGGGAGGCCCACCCTACAATGAGCAGTTCTTC
NA,TRBD1,TRBV10-3,TRBJ1-1,CAISERLTGTALKAFF,TGTGCCATCAGTGAGAGGCTGACCGGGACAGCGCTTAAAGCTTTCTTT
NA,NA,TRBV5-6,TRBJ1-5,CASSLLPNQPQHF,TGTGCCAGCAGCTTGTTGCCTAATCAGCCCCAGCATTTT
NA,NA,TRBV3-1/TRBV3-2,TRBJ2-5,CASGQRGETQYF,TGTGCCAGCGGGCAAAGGGGCGAGACCCAGTACTTC
few,TRBD2,TRBV7-9,TRBJ2-7,CASSSTSGSYEQYF,TGTGCCAGCAGCTCGACTAGCGGGAGCTACGAGCAGTACTTC
NA,NA,TRBV2,TRBJ1-5,CASNPGQSTGPQHF,TGTGCCAGCAACCCTGGACAGTCCACGGGGCCCCAGCATTTT
NA,TRBD1,TRBV6-5,TRBJ1-5,CASSHDRAQPQHF,TGTGCCAGCAGTCACGACAGGGCTCAGCCCCAGCATTTT
NA,NA,TRBV19,TRBJ1-1,CASSEAGFNTEAFF,TGTGCCAGTAGTGAGGCAGGATTCAACACTGAAGCTTTCTTT
few,NA,TRBV24-1,TRBJ2-3,CATSDEIRDTQYF,TGTGCCACCAGTGATGAAATACGGGATACGCAGTATTTT
NA,NA,TRBV18,TRBJ2-7,CASSPIPGHEQYF,TGTGCCAGCTCACCAATTCCCGGCCACGAGCAGTACTTC
NA,TRBD1,TRBV27,TRBJ2-7,CASWTGYSYEQYF,TGTGCCAGTTGGACAGGGTACTCCTACGAGCAGTACTTC
NA,NA,TRBV4-1,TRBJ1-6,CASSQLTGSYNSPLHF,TGCGCCAGCAGCCAACTGACCGGCTCCTATAATTCACCCCTCCACTTT
NA,NA,TRBV5-1,TRBJ2-1,CASSLAGTRVYNEQFF,TGCGCCAGCAGCTTGGCGGGTACTAGAGTCTACAATGAGCAGTTCTTC
NA,NA,TRBV5-1,TRBJ1-4,CASSSWSSEEKLFF,TGCGCCAGCAGCTCCTGGTCGTCAGAAGAAAAACTGTTTTTT
NA,NA,TRBV5-1,TRBJ2-2,CASSFGENTGELFF,TGCGCCAGCAGCTTCGGGGAGAACACCGGGGAGCTGTTTTTT
few,NA,TRBV12-3/TRBV12-4,TRBJ2-5,CASSLLETQYF,TGTGCCAGCAGTTTATTAGAGACCCAGTACTTC
NA,NA,TRBV6-5,TRBJ1-2,CASRPGTTNYGYTF,TGTGCCAGCAGACCCGGGACAACCAACTATGGCTACACCTTC
NA,NA,TRBV11-3,TRBJ1-1,CASSGWGHNTEAFF,TGTGCCAGCAGTGGATGGGGGCACAACACTGAAGCTTTCTTT
NA,NA,TRBV11-2,TRBJ1-4,CASSLELSRRVNEKLFF,TGTGCCAGCAGCTTAGAGCTGAGCCGGAGAGTTAATGAAAAACTGTTTTTT
NA,TRBD1,TRBV2,TRBJ1-5,CASSRGQGGYQPQHF,TGTGCCAGCAGCAGGGGACAGGGGGGTTACCAGCCCCAGCATTTT
few,TRBD1,TRBV30,TRBJ1-2,CAWSTTGVHGYTF,TGTGCCTGGAGTACGACAGGGGTTCATGGCTACACCTTC
NA,NA,TRBV4-1,TRBJ2-2,CASSQDLVGRPGELFF,TGCGCCAGCAGCCAAGATCTGGTTGGACGGCCCGGGGAGCTGTTTTTT
NA,TRBD1,TRBV27,TRBJ2-7,CASSLGTGFPYEQYF,TGTGCCAGCAGCCTCGGGACAGGATTTCCCTACGAGCAGTACTTC
NA,NA,TRBV9,TRBJ2-7,CASSVGTRSYEQYF,TGTGCCAGCAGCGTGGGGACCCGGTCCTACGAGCAGTACTTC
NA,NA,TRBV5-4,TRBJ2-7,CASSRDPLREYF,TGTGCCAGCAGCCGCGACCCCCTCAGGGAGTACTTC
NA,NA,TRBV7-2,TRBJ1-5,CASSPRWGNQPQHF,TGTGCCAGCAGCCCGAGATGGGGCAATCAGCCCCAGCATTTT
NA,NA,TRBV6-4,TRBJ2-5,CASTEKGAPGETQYF,TGTGCCAGCACCGAAAAAGGTGCCCCCGGGGAGACCCAGTACTTC
NA,TRBD1,TRBV29-1,TRBJ2-5,CSVGRGRGQETQYF,TGCAGCGTTGGAAGGGGGCGAGGCCAAGAGACCCAGTACTTC
NA,TRBD1,TRBV4-1,TRBJ2-5,CASSQDGRGQGATGSPQETQYF,TGCGCCAGCAGCCAAGATGGTAGAGGACAGGGAGCGACGGGGTCTCCTCAAGAGACCCAGTACTTC
NA,NA,TRBV6-6,TRBJ1-3,CASSPIPGNTIYF,TGTGCCAGCAGTCCCATTCCGGGAAACACCATATATTTT
NA,NA,TRBV15,TRBJ1-2,CATSAPYSLGGRGGYTF,TGTGCCACCAGCGCCCCATACTCCTTAGGGGGACGGGGTGGCTACACCTTC
few,NA,TRBV4-2,TRBJ2-7,CASSQDEGGPPNYEQYF,TGTGCCAGCAGCCAAGACGAGGGTGGCCCCCCGAACTACGAGCAGTACTTC
NA,NA,TRBV19,TRBJ1-1,CASSIGLVLTEAFF,TGTGCCAGTAGTATAGGGTTGGTTCTTACTGAAGCTTTCTTT
NA,NA,TRBV19,TRBJ1-4,CASSITREKLFF,TGTGCCAGTAGTATAACCCGCGAAAAACTGTTTTTT
NA,TRBD1,TRBV30,TRBJ2-1,CAWQGQAIFYNEQFF,TGTGCCTGGCAAGGACAGGCAATTTTCTACAATGAGCAGTTCTTC
NA,NA,TRBV5-1,TRBJ2-5,CASSVDGGTGETQYF,TGCGCCAGCAGCGTAGACGGAGGGACCGGGGAGACCCAGTACTTC
NA,NA,TRBV3-1/TRBV3-2,TRBJ1-4,CASSRTRGVEKLFF,TGTGCCAGCAGCCGGACTAGAGGGGTTGAAAAACTGTTTTTT
once,NA,TRBV6-1,TRBJ1-2,CASSDSSNYGYTF,TGTGCCAGCAGTGACAGCTCTAACTATGGCTACACCTTC
NA,NA,TRBV9,TRBJ1-2,CASSVGVGGYTF,TGTGCCAGCAGCGTAGGAGTAGGTGGCTACACCTTC
few,TRBD1,TRBV11-3,TRBJ1-3,CASSRQGGNTIYF,TGTGCCAGCAGCCGACAGGGGGGAAACACCATATATTTT
NA,TRBD1,TRBV14,TRBJ1-4,CASSRTGSNEKLFF,TGTGCCAGCAGCCGGACAGGGTCTAATGAAAAACTGTTTTTT
NA,NA,TRBV5-5,TRBJ2-7,CASSERGAGTSSYEQYF,TGTGCCAGCAGCGAGAGGGGAGCCGGCACGAGCTCCTACGAGCAGTACTTC
NA,NA,TRBV2,TRBJ2-5,CASSLPWGTQYF,TGTGCCAGCAGTCTTCCTTGGGGGACCCAGTACTTC
NA,NA,TRBV19,TRBJ2-5,CASSIVANGETQYF,TGTGCCAGTAGTATAGTGGCTAACGGGGAGACCCAGTACTTC